The 13 T cell receptor beta chains in this list originate from one sample, sequenced in a study of cytomegalovirus exposure and HLA in healthy donors. The PCR was carried out with 60 Vbeta primers and 13 Jbeta primers. The table came from immunoSEQ multiplex PCR; TCRdb's copy has only in-frame clones and leaves some out. The top ten hold approximately 15% of the sample, which has over 75,000 clones, around 80% seen once. The sequencing sample was made of PBMCs. Source of these receptors: a man aged 55 to 69 in good health and CMV-seropositive.

In its sample, this clone was seen many times. This rearrangement joins TRBV6-1 to TRBJ1-2, with 10 positions matching TRBD1. Germline V gives CDR1 MNHNS, CDR2 SASEGT. Germline trimming cut 2 bases from V and 5 bases from J; bases unmatched to any gene: 5. The CDR3 is 15 residues long. In DNA form, the CDR3 reads TGTGCCAGCAGTGAATTCCGGACAGGGGGATATGGCTACACCTTC. This encodes CASSEFRTGGYGYTF.

This chain links TRBV9 with TRBJ2-5; TRBD1 aligns across 8 bases. The CDR3 sequence is 17 residues long. The trim removed 4 bases at V and 2 bases at J, leaving 13 bases unmatched. Germline CDR1 reads SGDLS; CDR2 reads YYNGEE. The CDR3 spells CASSKGFGQGGQETQYF. CDR3 in DNA: TGTGCCAGCAGCAAGGGGTTTGGACAGGGTGGGCAAGAGACCCAGTACTTC. Full variable domain (remainder filled in from reference TRBV9 and TRBJ2-5): DSGVTQTPKHLITATGQRVTLRCSPRSGDLSVYWYQQSLDQGLQFLIQYYNGEERAKGNILERFSAQQFPDLHSELNLSSLELGDSALYFCASSKGFGQGGQETQYFGPGTRLLVL.

The chain joins TRBV6-6 to TRBJ2-3; TRBD1 agrees at 8 bases. Germline trimming cut 5 bases from V and 1 base from J; bases unmatched to any gene: 8. The V gene's germline CDR1 is MNHNY and CDR2 SVGAGI (reference sequence). The CDR3 totals 16 residues. The CDR3 DNA reads as TGTGCCAGCAGTCTACCCACGGGACAGGGCACAGATACGCAGTATTTT. This translates into CASSLPTGQGTDTQYF.

The chain joins TRBV30 to TRBJ1-1; D is unclear. The CDR3 is 15 amino acids. V gave up 0 bases and J gave up 1 base, with 12 bases separating them. The germline V gene encodes CDR1 GTSNPN and CDR2 SVGIG (reference sequence). The CDR3: CAWSVQTGWNTEAFF. In DNA, the CDR3 is TGTGCCTGGAGTGTACAGACCGGATGGAACACTGAAGCTTTCTTT. Based on the CDR3 plus reference TRBV30 and TRBJ1-1, the full variable domain is SQTIHQWPATLVQPVGSPLSLECTVEGTSNPNLYWYRQAAGRGLQLLFYSVGIGQISSEVPQNLSASRPQDRQFILSSKKLLLSDSGFYLCAWSVQTGWNTEAFFGQGTRLTVV.

The chain employs TRBV28 and TRBJ2-7, with 9 nucleotides matching TRBD1. Germline lookup yields CDR1 MDHEN and CDR2 SYDVKM. V lost 3 bases, J lost 0 bases, and 3 bases stayed unmatched. CDR3 size: 15 residues. The CDR3 reads CASSFRDRVSYEQYF. The CDR3 DNA follows: TGTGCCAGCAGTTTCCGGGACAGGGTCTCCTACGAGCAGTACTTC.

This clone came up once. A junction boundary mismatches the germline segment, possibly from a read error. V is TRBV7-9 and J is TRBJ2-7; the D gene is possibly TRBD2 (6 bases). Germline V gene data show CDR1 as SEHNR and CDR2 as FQNEAQ (reference sequence). CDR3 length equals 16 residues. The DNA of the CDR3 is TGTTCCAGCTCACTTCCCCATGGAGGGAGCTCCTACGAGCAGTACTTC. Translation: CSSSLPHGGSSYEQYF.

The chain has TRBV7-6 and TRBJ1-2; a weak D match, TRBD1 (6 bases). V dropped 5 bases and J dropped 0 bases, with 13 bases sitting between them. Germline assignment: CDR1 SGHVS and CDR2 FNYEAQ. The CDR3 totals 15 residues. CDR3 residues: CASSPTGSANYGYTF. The CDR3 DNA reads as TGTGCCAGCAGCCCAACAGGGAGCGCTAACTATGGCTACACCTTC.

CDR3 DNA: TGTGCCAGCAGGAACGACAGGGCCTATGGCTACACCTTC. Its translation is CASRNDRAYGYTF. The chain is built from TRBV28 and TRBJ1-2, with 7 bases lining up with TRBD1. This CDR3 is 13 amino acids long. The junction had 5 bases not matched to a gene; V was cut back by 6 bases and J by 4 bases. Germline CDR1 and CDR2: MDHEN and SYDVKM.

This sequence joins TRBV7-3 and TRBJ2-3; TRBD1 aligns across 8 bases. V trimming: 4 bases; J trimming: 7 bases; junction bases outside the gene matches: 7. The CDR3 has 14 amino acids. CDR1 and CDR2 (germline): SGHTA, FQGTGA. In DNA, the CDR3 is TGTGCCAGCAGCTCCGGACAGGGAATAAATACGCAGTATTTT. As protein: CASSSGQGINTQYF.

This chain uses TRBV5-1 with TRBJ2-7; 7 bases map to TRBD1. Germline CDR1 SGHRS, CDR2 YFSETQ. The CDR3 loop spans 16 amino acids. Trimming removed 3 bases from V and 0 bases from J; junction bases left unmatched: 9. CDR3 amino acids: CASSSRTGSYSYEQYF. DNA for the CDR3: TGCGCCAGCAGCTCTAGGACAGGATCCTACTCCTACGAGCAGTACTTC.

The chain is built from TRBV5-6 and TRBJ2-2, with 12 bases that match TRBD1. Unmatched junction bases numbered 10, after V lost 4 bases and J lost 6 bases. This CDR3 spans 17 amino acids. CDR1 is SGHDT, CDR2 YYEEEE, per germline. The CDR3 region has the DNA TGTGCCAGCAGCAAGAGGCTGGGACAGGGGGCCCCCGGGGAGCTGTTTTTT. Translating it yields CASSKRLGQGAPGELFF.

This chain connects TRBV5-1 to TRBJ2-7, with 9 bases lining up with TRBD1. CDR1 and CDR2 from the germline V gene are SGHRS and YFSETQ. Unmatched junction bases numbered 4, after V lost 3 bases and J lost 3 bases. CDR3 size: 14 residues. For the CDR3, the DNA is TGCGCCAGCAGCTCCCCGGGACAGGGCTACGAGCAGTACTTC. Its translation: CASSSPGQGYEQYF. Filled out from reference TRBV5-1 and TRBJ2-7, the complete variable domain reads KAGVTQTPRYLIKTRGQQVTLSCSPISGHRSVSWYQQTPGQGLQFLFEYFSETQRNKGNFPGRFSGRQFSNSRSEMNVSTLELGDSALYLCASSSPGQGYEQYFGPGTRLTVT.

This clone was observed once. This rearrangement joins TRBV2 to TRBJ1-5, with 8 bases fitting TRBD1. V shed 4 bases and J 0 bases; nucleotides not matched to a gene: 11. Germline CDR1 SNHLY, CDR2 FYNNEI. This CDR3 has 18 residues. DNA of the CDR3: TGTGCCAGCAGTGGAGGGGGCAGGGGGCAGGATAGCAATCAGCCCCAGCATTTT. It encodes CASSGGGRGQDSNQPQHF.